One sample yielded the 6 T cell receptor beta chains listed below, sequenced in a study of cytomegalovirus exposure and HLA in healthy donors. The PCR employed 60 Vbeta primers together with 13 Jbeta primers. Here immunoSEQ multiplex PCR was the method, and the copy in TCRdb shows in-frame clones only, minus some. The sample consists of more than 100,000 clones, about three quarters of them appearing once. The sample taken for sequencing was PBMCs. Receptors were obtained from a woman between 18 and 29 years old in good health and CMV-seronegative.

This clone was found a few times. The chain recombines TRBV6-5 with TRBJ1-1; 9 positions match TRBD1. The CDR3 extends over 15 amino acids. Germline V gene data show CDR1 as MNHEY and CDR2 as SVGAGI. Trimming removed 5 bases from V and 6 bases from J; junction bases left unmatched: 10. This CDR3 is CASSGTGNVGAEAFF. For the CDR3, the DNA is TGTGCCAGCAGTGGGACAGGGAATGTGGGCGCTGAAGCTTTCTTT.

V gene TRBV29-1 combines with J gene TRBJ1-2; 8 bases line up with TRBD1. The CDR3 runs 12 residues. From germline, CDR1 is SQVTM and CDR2 ANQGSEA. J lost 6 bases, V lost 6 bases, and 6 bases had no gene match. The CDR3 coding sequence is TGCAGCGTCGCACAGGGACAGGATGGCTACACCTTC. This codes for CSVAQGQDGYTF.

The chain uses TRBV5-1 and TRBJ1-3; a weak D match, TRBD1 (5 bases). Germline assignment: CDR1 SGHRS and CDR2 YFSETQ. This CDR3 has 17 residues. Trimming left V 0 bases short and J 0 bases short, with 13 bases between. The CDR3 bases are TGCGCCAGCAGCTTGGACCCGGACATCATCTCTGGAAACACCATATATTTT. Protein sequence: CASSLDPDIISGNTIYF.

The gene calls are TRBV6-6 and TRBJ2-4; TRBD1 agrees at 8 bases. CDR1 and CDR2 from the germline V gene are MNHNY and SVGAGI (reference sequence). The V segment lost 7 bases and the J segment 3 bases; nucleotides outside the gene matches: 5. The CDR3 covers 14 residues. The CDR3 DNA follows: TGTGCCAGCACCAAGACAGGGGACAAAAACATTCAGTACTTC. Translation: CASTKTGDKNIQYF.

The rearrangement links TRBV6-1 to TRBJ1-1; TRBD1 is a possible D gene (5 bases). Germline V lookup: CDR1 MNHNS, CDR2 SASEGT. This CDR3 region has 15 residues. The V end lost 3 bases, the J end lost 4 bases, and 15 bases lay between the germline ends. The CDR3, as DNA: TGTGCCAGCAGTGATGATGTCAGGGTGGGCACTGAAGCTTTCTTT. As protein: CASSDDVRVGTEAFF.

This chain joins TRBV6-1 and TRBJ2-7, with TRBD1 identical over 7 bases. V lost 3 bases, J lost 0 bases, and 11 bases stayed unmatched. The CDR3 runs 17 residues. Germline loops: CDR1 MNHNS, CDR2 SASEGT. Written as DNA, the CDR3 is TGTGCCAGCAGTGAGGATTTTTGGGGACAGAGCTCCTACGAGCAGTACTTC. Residues: CASSEDFWGQSSYEQYF.